The clone carrying this TCR beta chain occurred many times. The antigen is undetermined. This specimen comes from a study of T-cell reconstitution after alpha-beta-depleted transplantation in children. Study-wide results and limits: One year after transplant, T-cell counts and diversity came mostly from newly produced T cells. By about two months after transplant, alpha-beta T cells reportedly arose from several hundred graft clones that had expanded.

Unique molecular identifiers were used to barcode this TCRbeta library. MiXCR, applied by TCRdb to the PCR reads, yields one record per CDR3 protein. The sample shows around 700,000 distinct CDR3 sequences, around 13% of them seen only once. The V and J ends lost 7 bases and 2 bases respectively, with 22 bases between them. Looked up from germline, CDR1 is SQVTM and CDR2 is ANQGSEA. This CDR3 has 16 residues. This specimen was PBMCs, taken before TCRalphabeta/CD19-depleted stem cell transplant. The sequence was collected from a girl aged 2 to 9 with congenital amegakaryocytic thrombocytopenia, due to receive a stem cell transplant. The chain carries TRBV29-1 and TRBJ2-3, with a possible D match to TRBD1 (7 bases). The CDR3 sequence: CSAQRGQGLSTDTQYF. CDR3 sequence (DNA): TGCAGCGCTCAAAGGGGGCAGGGACTCTCCACAGATACGCAGTATTTT.